The 12 T cell receptor beta chains below come from one sample, sequenced in a study of PD-1 blockade in classical Hodgkin lymphoma (dated by TCRdb to about 2020). The label giving this sample's time point can be read as: cycle 4 day 1 (C4D1), after around six weeks of nivolumab. All trial patients had relapsed after autologous stem cell transplantation, with cohorts A, B and C differing in prior brentuximab vedotin exposure. Library preparation used the immunoSEQ multiplex PCR assay. TCRdb took over this immuneACCESS table, retaining in-frame rearrangements with V and J assigned. Such tables are incomplete; in checked studies, under half of the missing clones stem from an unresolved V gene, and the remainder is unexplained. Present in this sample are over 50,000 clones, roughly 87% of which were seen just once. The ten most abundant clones make up about 8.3% of the sample. The sample consisted of peripheral blood mononuclear cells (PBMCs), taken before the fourth cycle of nivolumab. The receptors were gathered from a human donor with classical Hodgkin lymphoma.

The chain is built from TRBV10-3 and TRBJ1-2; D may be TRBD1 (6 bases). V lost 3 bases and J lost 4, with 15 bases in between. The CDR3 contains 15 residues. The germline CDR1 and CDR2 sequences are ENHRY and SYGVKD. The CDR3 loop reads CAISDYLQGLYGYTF. CDR3 nucleotides: TGTGCCATCAGTGATTATCTCCAGGGGCTCTATGGCTACACCTTC.

The chain links TRBV19 to TRBJ1-5, with 12 bases identical to TRBD1. Per germline, CDR1 LNHDA and CDR2 SQIVND (reference sequence). V was clipped by 3 bases and J by 1 base; unmatched bases: 13. The length of the CDR3 is 20 residues. CDR3: CASSIRDRGRSSKSNQPQHF. CDR3 DNA: TGTGCCAGTAGTATCCGGGACAGGGGGCGATCCTCCAAAAGCAATCAGCCCCAGCATTTT.

The chain combines TRBV7-9 with TRBJ2-5; TRBD1 might be the D (5 bases). Between the trimmed V and J ends, which lost 1 base and 0 bases, there was a span of 9 bases. Germline V lookup: CDR1 SEHNR, CDR2 FQNEAQ (reference sequence). This CDR3 spans 15 amino acids. CDR3 sequence: CASSLVKGYQETQYF. DNA of the CDR3: TGTGCCAGCAGCTTAGTTAAGGGGTACCAAGAGACCCAGTACTTC. Filled out from reference TRBV7-9 and TRBJ2-5, the complete variable domain reads DTGVSQNPRHKITKRGQNVTFRCDPISEHNRLYWYRQTLGQGPEFLTYFQNEAQLEKSRLLSDRFSAERPKGSFSTLEIQRTEQGDSAMYLCASSLVKGYQETQYFGPGTRLLVL.

The V gene is TRBV7-9, the J gene TRBJ1-2; D might be TRBD1 (5 bases). CDR1 and CDR2 (germline): SEHNR, FQNEAQ (reference sequence). The CDR3 spans 13 residues. The germline V and J ends were trimmed by 6 bases and 1 base, with 9 bases remaining between them. In nucleotides, the CDR3 is TGTGCCAGCAGACCTGACAGTAACTATGGCTACACCTTC. This codes for CASRPDSNYGYTF.

The chain recombines TRBV6-6 with TRBJ2-3; D perhaps matches TRBD2 (6 bases). The V gene lost 6 bases and the J gene lost 3 bases, with 13 bases spanning the gap. Germline CDR1 is MNHNY and CDR2 is SVGAGI (reference sequence). The CDR3 covers 14 residues. CDR3 sequence reads: CASSLSGWTDTQYF. The CDR3 nucleotides read TGTGCCAGCAGCCTCAGCGGGTGGACAGATACGCAGTATTTT.

The V and J genes are TRBV19 and TRBJ2-7; no clear D. This CDR3 is 11 amino acids long. V was clipped by 5 bases and J by 3 bases, with 5 bases between them. Germline V gives CDR1 LNHDA, CDR2 SQIVND (reference sequence). CDR3 in amino acids: CASSSYYEQYF. CDR3 DNA: TGTGCCAGTAGTTCATACTACGAGCAGTACTTC. Supplemented by reference TRBV19 and TRBJ2-7, the full variable domain reads DGGITQSPKYLFRKEGQNVTLSCEQNLNHDAMYWYRQDPGQGLRLIYYSQIVNDFQKGDIAEGYSVSREKKESFPLTVTSAQKNPTAFYLCASSSYYEQYFGPGTRLTVT.

V usage is TRBV5-1 and J usage is TRBJ2-7; 8 bases are shared with TRBD1. Losses at the gene ends were 1 base for V and 3 bases for J; bases not matched to a gene: 6. Germline CDR1 and CDR2: SGHRS and YFSETQ. The CDR3 sequence is 15 residues long. CDR3 DNA: TGCGCCAGCAGCTTGTCGGGGACAGGCAACTACGAGCAGTACTTC. It codes for CASSLSGTGNYEQYF.

J is TRBJ2-7 and V is TRBV5-1, with D maybe TRBD1 (6 bases). With 7 bases removed from V and 0 bases from J, the gap between germline ends came to 17 bases. Germline CDR1 and CDR2: SGHRS and YFSETQ. This CDR3 has 15 residues. CDR3 sequence: CASGRWQGSSYEQYF. The DNA of the CDR3 is TGCGCCAGCGGGCGTTGGCAGGGGAGCTCCTACGAGCAGTACTTC. Filled out from reference TRBV5-1 and TRBJ2-7, the complete variable domain reads KAGVTQTPRYLIKTRGQQVTLSCSPISGHRSVSWYQQTPGQGLQFLFEYFSETQRNKGNFPGRFSGRQFSNSRSEMNVSTLELGDSALYLCASGRWQGSSYEQYFGPGTRLTVT.

The V gene is TRBV5-1, the J gene TRBJ2-1; 10 bases map to TRBD2. The germline CDR1 and CDR2 sequences are SGHRS and YFSETQ. V trimming: 3 bases; J trimming: 6 bases; junction bases outside the gene matches: 6. The CDR3 covers 15 residues. The CDR3 sequence is CASSYLAGEGNEQFF. CDR3 DNA: TGCGCCAGCAGCTATCTAGCGGGGGAGGGCAATGAGCAGTTCTTC.

The J gene is TRBJ1-5, the V gene TRBV5-1, with 7 bases identical to TRBD1. This CDR3 has 15 amino acids. The junction had 4 bases not matched to a gene; V was cut back by 4 bases and J by 0 bases. Germline values: CDR1 SGHRS, CDR2 YFSETQ. The CDR3 DNA sequence: TGCGCCAGCAGCCCTACAGGGGATAGCAATCAGCCCCAGCATTTT. It codes for CASSPTGDSNQPQHF. The whole variable domain, remainder taken from reference TRBV5-1 and TRBJ1-5, is KAGVTQTPRYLIKTRGQQVTLSCSPISGHRSVSWYQQTPGQGLQFLFEYFSETQRNKGNFPGRFSGRQFSNSRSEMNVSTLELGDSALYLCASSPTGDSNQPQHFGDGTRLSIL.

The chain links TRBV7-9 to TRBJ1-5; 7 bases agree with TRBD1. The CDR3 runs 16 residues. Per the germline V gene, CDR1 is SEHNR and CDR2 is FQNEAQ (reference sequence). V lost 1 base to trimming and J lost 4 bases; unmatched junction nucleotides: 7. The CDR3 spells CASSLGGAGGNQPQHF. CDR3 nucleotides: TGTGCCAGCAGCTTAGGAGGGGCAGGGGGGAATCAGCCCCAGCATTTT.

This clone showed up just once. The gene calls are TRBV9 and TRBJ2-5; tentatively, D is TRBD1 (5 bases). V was trimmed by 2 bases and J by 2 bases, leaving 13 bases between them. The CDR3 totals 15 residues. CDR1 and CDR2 from the germline V gene are SGDLS and YYNGEE. The DNA for the CDR3 is TGTGCCAGCAGCGTTCCAGGGTCCCGTCAAGAGACCCAGTACTTC. Encoded protein: CASSVPGSRQETQYF.